Below, one TCR beta chain is given with its context. Its cognate antigen is unknown. CDR1 is SNHLY and CDR2 is FYNNEI in the germline V gene. The CDR3 has 14 amino acids. The J segment lost 5 bases and the V segment lost 5 bases, leaving 3 bases of the junction unmatched. This sample was taken from a study of cytomegalovirus exposure and HLA in healthy donors. The study's findings and limits: Among immune exposure information, only CMV serostatus was available. There were some V segments, including TRBV6-2 and TRBV6-3, excluded as indistinguishable.

PCR employed 60 Vbeta and 13 Jbeta primers. The repertoire was sequenced with immunoSEQ multiplex PCR; TCRdb's copy has only in-frame clones and lacks some. This sample has roughly 140,000 clones, with approximately 78% found just once. Material for sequencing was PBMCs. This receptor was taken from a woman aged 18 to 35 in good health and CMV-seropositive. The chain combines TRBV2 with TRBJ1-5; TRBD1 aligns across 10 bases. Written as DNA, the CDR3 is TGTGCCAGCAGTTCGACAGGGGGCTATCAGCCCCAGCATTTT. This sequence encodes CASSSTGGYQPQHF.